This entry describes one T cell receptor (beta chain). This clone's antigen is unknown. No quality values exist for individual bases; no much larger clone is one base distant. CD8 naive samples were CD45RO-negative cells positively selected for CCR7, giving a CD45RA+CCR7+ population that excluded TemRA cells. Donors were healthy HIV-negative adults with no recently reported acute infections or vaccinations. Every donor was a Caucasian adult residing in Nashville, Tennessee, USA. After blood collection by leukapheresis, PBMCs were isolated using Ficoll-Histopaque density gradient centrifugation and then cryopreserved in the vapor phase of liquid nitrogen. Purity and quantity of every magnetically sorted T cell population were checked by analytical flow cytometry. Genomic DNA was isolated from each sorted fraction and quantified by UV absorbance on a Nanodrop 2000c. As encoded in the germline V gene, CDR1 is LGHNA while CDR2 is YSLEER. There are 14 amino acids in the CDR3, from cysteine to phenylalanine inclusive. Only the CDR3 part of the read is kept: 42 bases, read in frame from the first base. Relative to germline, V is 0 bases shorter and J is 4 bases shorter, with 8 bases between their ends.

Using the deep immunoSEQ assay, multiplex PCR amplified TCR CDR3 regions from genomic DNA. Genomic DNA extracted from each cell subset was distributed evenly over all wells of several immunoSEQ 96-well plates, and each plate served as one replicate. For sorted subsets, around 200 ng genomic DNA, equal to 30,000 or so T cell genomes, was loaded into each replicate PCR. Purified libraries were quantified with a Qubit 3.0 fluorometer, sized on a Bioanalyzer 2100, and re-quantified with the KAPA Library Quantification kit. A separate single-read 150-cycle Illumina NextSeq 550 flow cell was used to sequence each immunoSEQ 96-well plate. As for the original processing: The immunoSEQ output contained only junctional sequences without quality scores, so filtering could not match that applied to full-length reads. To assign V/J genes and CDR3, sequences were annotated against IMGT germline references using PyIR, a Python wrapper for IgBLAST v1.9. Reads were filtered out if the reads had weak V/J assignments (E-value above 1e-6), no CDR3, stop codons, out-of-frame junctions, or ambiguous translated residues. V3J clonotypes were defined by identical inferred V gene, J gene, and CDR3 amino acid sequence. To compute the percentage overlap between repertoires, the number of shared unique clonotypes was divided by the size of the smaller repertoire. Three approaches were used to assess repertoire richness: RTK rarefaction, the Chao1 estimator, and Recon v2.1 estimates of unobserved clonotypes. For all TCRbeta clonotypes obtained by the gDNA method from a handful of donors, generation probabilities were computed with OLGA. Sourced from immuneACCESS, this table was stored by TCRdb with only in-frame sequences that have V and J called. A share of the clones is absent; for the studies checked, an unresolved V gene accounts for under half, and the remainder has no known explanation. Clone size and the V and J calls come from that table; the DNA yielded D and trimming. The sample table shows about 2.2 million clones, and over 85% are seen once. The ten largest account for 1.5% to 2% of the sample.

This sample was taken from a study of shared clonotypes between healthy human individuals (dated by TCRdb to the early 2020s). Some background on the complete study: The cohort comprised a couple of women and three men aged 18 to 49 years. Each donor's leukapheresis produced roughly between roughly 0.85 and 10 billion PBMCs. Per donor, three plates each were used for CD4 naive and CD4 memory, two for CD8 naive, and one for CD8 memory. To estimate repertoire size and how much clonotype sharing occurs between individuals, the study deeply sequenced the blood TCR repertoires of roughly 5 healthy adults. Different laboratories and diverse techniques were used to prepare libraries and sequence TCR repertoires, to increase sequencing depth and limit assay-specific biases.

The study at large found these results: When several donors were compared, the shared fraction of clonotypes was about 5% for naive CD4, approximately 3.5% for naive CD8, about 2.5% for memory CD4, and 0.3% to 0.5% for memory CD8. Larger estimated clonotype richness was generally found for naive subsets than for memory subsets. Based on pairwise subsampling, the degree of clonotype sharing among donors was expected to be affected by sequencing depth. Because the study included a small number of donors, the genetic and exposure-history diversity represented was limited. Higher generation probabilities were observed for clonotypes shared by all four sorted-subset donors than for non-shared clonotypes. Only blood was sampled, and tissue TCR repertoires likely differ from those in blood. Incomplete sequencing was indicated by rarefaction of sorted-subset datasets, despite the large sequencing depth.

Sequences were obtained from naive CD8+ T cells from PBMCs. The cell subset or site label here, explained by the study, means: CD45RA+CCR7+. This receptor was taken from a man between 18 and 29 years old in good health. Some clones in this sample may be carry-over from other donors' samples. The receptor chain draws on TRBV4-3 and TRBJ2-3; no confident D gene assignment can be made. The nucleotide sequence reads TGCGCCAGCAGCCAAGACTCGAGATCAGATACGCAGTATTTT. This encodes CASSQDSRSDTQYF.